This TCR beta chain was captured in a study of cytomegalovirus exposure and HLA in healthy donors. The study's findings and limits: With later analysis, a missense DCLRE1C variant became linked to TCR beta V- and J-gene trimming. On later analysis, the bulk of CMV-associated TCR beta chains appeared to be HLA-restricted. In a later analysis, DRB1 alleles had the most associated TCRs; HLA-C alleles the fewest. Across donors, most TCRs were seen rarely, yet some public ones were widespread.

13 Jbeta primers and 60 Vbeta primers were used for the PCR. Clones were read by immunoSEQ multiplex PCR, and TCRdb kept only the in-frame ones, dropping some. The data contain 100,000 to 150,000 clones, roughly 80% of them singletons. V was pared by 5 bases and J by 8 bases, with 10 bases of the junction left unmatched. Germline CDR1 reads SGHAT; CDR2 reads FQNNGV. The CDR3 has 15 residues. For this clone: Its specificity is unknown.

The clonotype comes from a female donor in good health and CMV-seronegative. This rearrangement joins TRBV11-2 to TRBJ2-1; 9 positions agree with TRBD1. Sequenced sample: PBMCs. The CDR3 DNA is TGTGCCAGCAGCGAAGGGACAGGGCCTTGGTATGAGCAGTTCTTC. Translated: CASSEGTGPWYEQFF.